This T cell receptor (beta chain) was identified during a study of blood T cell repertoires in COVID-19. This clone was seen a few times. As the CDR3 is not closed by the conserved phenylalanine or tryptophan, this likely results from a read error. Because the CDR3's place on the DNA is in doubt, the DNA is left out and the CDR3 is given as listed by TCRdb. Some clones are missing from TCRdb's copy, which holds only in-frame ones; the method was immunoSEQ multiplex PCR. In the table there are about 130,000 clones, more than 75% of which are singletons. The source of this sequence is a woman between 65 and 79 years old with COVID-19, enrolled during active disease. Sample: peripheral blood.

The CDR3 reads CASSPSPESGGVFR. The chain links TRBV5-4 to TRBJ1-2; TRBD1, the D gene given by the table, was not confirmed from the DNA. The CDR3 has 14 residues if both end residues are counted. Germline lookup yields CDR1 SGHNT and CDR2 YYREEE (reference sequence).